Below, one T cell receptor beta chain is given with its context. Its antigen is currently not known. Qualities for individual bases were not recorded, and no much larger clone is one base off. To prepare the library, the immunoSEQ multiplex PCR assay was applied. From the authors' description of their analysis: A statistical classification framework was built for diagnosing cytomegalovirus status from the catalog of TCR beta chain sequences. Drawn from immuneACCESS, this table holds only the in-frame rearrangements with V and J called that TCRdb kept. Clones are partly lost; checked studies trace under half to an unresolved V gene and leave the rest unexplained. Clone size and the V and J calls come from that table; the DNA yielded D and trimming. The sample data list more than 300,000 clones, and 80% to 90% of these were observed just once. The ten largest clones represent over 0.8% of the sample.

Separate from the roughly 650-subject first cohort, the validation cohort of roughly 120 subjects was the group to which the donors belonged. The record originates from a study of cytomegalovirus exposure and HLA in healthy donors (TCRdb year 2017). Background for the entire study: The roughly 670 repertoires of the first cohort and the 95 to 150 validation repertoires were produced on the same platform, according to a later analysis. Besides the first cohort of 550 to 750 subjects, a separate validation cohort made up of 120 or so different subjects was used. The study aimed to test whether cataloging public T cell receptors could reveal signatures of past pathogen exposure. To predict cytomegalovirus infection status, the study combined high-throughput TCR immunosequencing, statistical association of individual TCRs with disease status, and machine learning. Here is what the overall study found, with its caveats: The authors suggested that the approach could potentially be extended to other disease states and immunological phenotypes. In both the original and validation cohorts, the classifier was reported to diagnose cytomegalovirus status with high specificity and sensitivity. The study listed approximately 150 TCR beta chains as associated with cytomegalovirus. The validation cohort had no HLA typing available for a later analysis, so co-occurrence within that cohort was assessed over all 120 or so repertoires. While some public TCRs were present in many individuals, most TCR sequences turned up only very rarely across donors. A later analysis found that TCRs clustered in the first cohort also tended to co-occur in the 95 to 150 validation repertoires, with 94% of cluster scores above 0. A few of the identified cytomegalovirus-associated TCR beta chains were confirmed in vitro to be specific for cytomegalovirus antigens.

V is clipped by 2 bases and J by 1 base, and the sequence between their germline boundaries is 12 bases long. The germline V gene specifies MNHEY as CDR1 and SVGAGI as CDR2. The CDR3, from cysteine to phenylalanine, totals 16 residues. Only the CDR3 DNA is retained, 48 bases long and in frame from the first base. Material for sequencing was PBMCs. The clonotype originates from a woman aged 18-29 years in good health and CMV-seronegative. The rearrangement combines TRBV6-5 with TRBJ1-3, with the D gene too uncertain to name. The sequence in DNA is TGTGCCAGCAGTTACGGGGAGTTCGGATCTGGAAACACCATATATTTT. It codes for CASSYGEFGSGNTIYF.